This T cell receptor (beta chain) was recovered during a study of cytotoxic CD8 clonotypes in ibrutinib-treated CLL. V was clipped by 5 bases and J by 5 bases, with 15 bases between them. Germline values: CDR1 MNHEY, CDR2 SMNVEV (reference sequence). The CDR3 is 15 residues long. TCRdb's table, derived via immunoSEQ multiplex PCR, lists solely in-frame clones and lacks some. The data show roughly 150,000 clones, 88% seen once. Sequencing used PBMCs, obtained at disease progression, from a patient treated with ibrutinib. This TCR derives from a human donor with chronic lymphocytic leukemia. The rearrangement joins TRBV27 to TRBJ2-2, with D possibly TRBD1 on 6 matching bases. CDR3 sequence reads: CASSLRQAGTGELFF. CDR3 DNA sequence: TGTGCCAGCAGTCTTAGACAGGCTGGGACCGGGGAGCTGTTTTTT.